Below, one T cell receptor (beta chain) is given with its context. This specimen belongs to a study of shared clonotypes between healthy human individuals. Background on the study: A couple of female and a few male donors aged 18 to 49 were enrolled.

In the study's own analysis: In the immunoSEQ data, sequences were junction-only and lacked quality scores, so filtering differed. Assay used: immunoSEQ multiplex PCR; TCRdb lists only in-frame clones, some missing. V and J calls and clone size follow that table, whereas D and trimming were derived from the DNA. The sample holds around 500,000 clones; about three quarters are singletons and the top ten take 13%. CDR3 size: 11 residues. The V gene's germline CDR1 is MNHNY and CDR2 SVGAGI (reference sequence). V lost 1 base and J 3 bases, leaving 1 base between the germline ends. The source material was PBMCs. The chain carries TRBV6-6 and TRBJ2-7; D is uncertain. The source of this sequence is a woman aged 40 to 50 in good health. Some clones in this sample may be carry-over from other donors' samples. CDR3 residues: CASSYYYEQYF. In nucleotides, the CDR3 is TGTGCCAGCAGTTACTACTACGAGCAGTACTTC.